This T cell receptor (beta chain) was captured by sequencing in a study of shared clonotypes between healthy human individuals (dated by TCRdb to about 2020). Broadly, across the study: A couple of women and a few men aged 18 to 49 years were included in the cohort. For each donor, CD4 naive and CD4 memory were each run on three plates, CD8 naive on two plates, and CD8 memory on one plate. Per donor, leukapheresis produced somewhere between about 0.9 and 9.5 billion PBMCs. To increase sequencing depth and limit assay-specific biases, different laboratories used diverse techniques to prepare libraries and sequence TCR repertoires. To estimate repertoire size and how much clonotypes are shared between individuals, the study performed deep sequencing of blood TCR repertoires from roughly five healthy adults.

The donors were healthy, HIV-negative adults who had no recently reported acute infections or vaccinations. Every donor was a Caucasian adult living in Nashville, Tennessee, USA. CD4+ T cells were enriched by magnetic negative selection, after which naive cells were positively selected on CD45RA and the negative fraction was taken as the memory subset. After blood collection by leukapheresis, PBMCs were isolated using Ficoll-Histopaque density gradient centrifugation and then cryopreserved in the vapor phase of liquid nitrogen. Purity and quantity of every magnetically sorted T cell population were checked by analytical flow cytometry. Genomic DNA was isolated from every sorted fraction and measured by UV absorbance on a Nanodrop 2000c. Remarks on this clone: The specificity of this receptor is unknown. No base qualities exist here, and no much larger clone lies one base off it.

General findings and caveats noted by the study authors: The small number of donors limited the genetic and exposure-history diversity represented. Sharing across a few donors was observed for around 5% of naive CD4, over 3% of naive CD8, 2.3% of memory CD4, and roughly 0.4% of memory CD8 clonotypes. Higher generation probabilities were observed for clonotypes shared by all four sorted-subset donors than for non-shared clonotypes. Sampling was limited to blood, and TCR repertoires in tissue likely differ from TCR repertoires in blood. Pairwise subsampling led to the expectation that sequencing depth would affect the degree of clonotype sharing among donors. Incomplete sequencing was indicated by rarefaction of sorted-subset datasets, despite the large sequencing depth. Naive subsets generally had larger estimated clonotype richness than memory subsets did.

Using the deep immunoSEQ assay, TCR CDR3 regions were amplified from genomic DNA by multiplex PCR. Extracted genomic DNA from each cell subset was distributed evenly across all wells of several immunoSEQ 96-well plates, and each plate was treated as a replicate. Each replicate PCR for sorted subsets received about 210 ng genomic DNA, equal to about 30,000 T cell genomes. The purified libraries were quantified using a Qubit 3.0 fluorometer, sized with a Bioanalyzer 2100, and then quantified again using the KAPA Library Quantification kit. Every immunoSEQ 96-well plate was sequenced on a separate single-read 150-cycle Illumina NextSeq 550 flow cell. Under the source paper's analysis protocol: Because the immunoSEQ output held only junctional sequences and lacked quality scores, the filtering could not match the filtering applied to full-length reads. To assign V/J genes and CDR3, sequences were annotated against IMGT germline references using PyIR, a Python wrapper for IgBLAST v1.9. Reads with weak V/J assignments (E-value above 1e-6), missing CDR3, stop codons, out-of-frame junctions, or ambiguous translated residues were removed. V3J clonotypes were defined as sequences sharing the same inferred V gene, J gene, and CDR3 amino acid sequence. Percentage overlap between repertoires was calculated by dividing the number of shared unique clonotypes by the size of the smaller repertoire. Repertoire richness was assessed with RTK rarefaction, the Chao1 estimator, and Recon v2.1 estimates of unobserved clonotypes. Generation probabilities were computed with OLGA for all TCRbeta clonotypes obtained by the gDNA method from several donors. TCRdb limited this immuneACCESS table to in-frame rearrangements with V and J called. A share of clones is missing; checked studies link under half to unresolved V genes, and the rest is unexplained. V and J calls and clone size are copied from that table; D and trimming were computed from the DNA. This sample comprises 550,000 to 700,000 clones, about three quarters of them detected only once. The ten largest clones take up around 1.7% of the sample.

CDR1 is given as MGHRA and CDR2 as YSYEKL, both from the germline V gene. The germline ends are 11 bases apart after V is trimmed by 3 bases and J by 2 bases. The CDR3 covers 14 residues, taking in both the cysteine and the phenylalanine. Kept here is only the CDR3 DNA, which spans 42 bases and is read in frame from base 1. The clonotype comes from a woman under 40 in good health. Source material: memory CD4+ T cells sorted from blood. In the paper's terms, the cell subset or site label means: CD45RA-negative fraction. This receptor chain uses TRBV4-1 and TRBJ2-7; the D gene cannot be named for sure. The base sequence is TGCGCCAGCAGCCAGATGACACCTCCCTACGAGCAGTACTTC. This yields the protein CASSQMTPPYEQYF.